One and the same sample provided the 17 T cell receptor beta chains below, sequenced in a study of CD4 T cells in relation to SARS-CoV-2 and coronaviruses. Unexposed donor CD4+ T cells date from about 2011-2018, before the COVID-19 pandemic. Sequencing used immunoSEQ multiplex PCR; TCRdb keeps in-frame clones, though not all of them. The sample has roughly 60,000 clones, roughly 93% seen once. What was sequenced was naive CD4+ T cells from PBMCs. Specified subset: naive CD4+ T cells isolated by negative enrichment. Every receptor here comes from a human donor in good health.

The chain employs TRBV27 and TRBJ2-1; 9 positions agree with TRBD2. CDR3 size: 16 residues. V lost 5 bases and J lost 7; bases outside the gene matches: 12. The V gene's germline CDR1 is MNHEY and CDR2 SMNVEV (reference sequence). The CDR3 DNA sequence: TGTGCCAGCAGTCCCCTCACTAGCGGGTATGGGAATGAGCAGTTCTTC. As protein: CASSPLTSGYGNEQFF.

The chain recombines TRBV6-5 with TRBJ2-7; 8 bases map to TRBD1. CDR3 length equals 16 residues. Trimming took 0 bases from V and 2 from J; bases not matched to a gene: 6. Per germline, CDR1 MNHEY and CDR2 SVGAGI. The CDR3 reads CASSYSVTGDTYEQYF. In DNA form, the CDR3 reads TGTGCCAGCAGTTACTCCGTGACAGGGGACACCTACGAGCAGTACTTC.

CDR3 in amino acids: CATSDPSAGTSGSSYNEQFF. The CDR3 nucleotides read TGTGCCACCAGTGATCCCTCCGCCGGGACTAGCGGGAGCTCCTACAATGAGCAGTTCTTC. This chain uses TRBV24-1 with TRBJ2-1, with 14 nucleotides matching TRBD2. J lost 0 bases, V lost 3 bases, and 9 bases had no gene match. The CDR3 is 20 amino acids. The germline CDR1 and CDR2 sequences are KGHDR and SFDVKD.

The CDR3 reads CASSPNNPVIYGYTF. The CDR3, as DNA: TGTGCCAGCAGTCCTAATAATCCTGTCATCTATGGCTACACCTTC. This chain uses TRBV28 with TRBJ1-2, with D uncertain. CDR3 length: 15 amino acids. CDR1 and CDR2 (germline): MDHEN, SYDVKM. Trimming cost V 5 bases and J 4 bases, with 17 bases left between them.

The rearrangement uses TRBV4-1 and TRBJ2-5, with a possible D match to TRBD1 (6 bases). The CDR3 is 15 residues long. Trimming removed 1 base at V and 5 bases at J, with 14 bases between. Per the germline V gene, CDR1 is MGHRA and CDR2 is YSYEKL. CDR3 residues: CASSQGNRVGETQYF. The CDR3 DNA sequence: TGCGCCAGCAGCCAAGGCAACAGGGTTGGGGAGACCCAGTACTTC.

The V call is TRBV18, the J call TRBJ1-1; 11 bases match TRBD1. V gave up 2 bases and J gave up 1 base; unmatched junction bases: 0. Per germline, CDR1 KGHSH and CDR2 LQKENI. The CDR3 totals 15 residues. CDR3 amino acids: CASSPGQGANTEAFF. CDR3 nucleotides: TGTGCCAGCTCACCAGGACAGGGGGCGAACACTGAAGCTTTCTTT. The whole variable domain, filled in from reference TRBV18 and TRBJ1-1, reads NAGVMQNPRHLVRRRGQEARLRCSPMKGHSHVYWYRQLPEEGLKFMVYLQKENIIDESGMPKERFSAEFPKEGPSILRIQQVVRGDSAAYFCASSPGQGANTEAFFGQGTRLTVV.

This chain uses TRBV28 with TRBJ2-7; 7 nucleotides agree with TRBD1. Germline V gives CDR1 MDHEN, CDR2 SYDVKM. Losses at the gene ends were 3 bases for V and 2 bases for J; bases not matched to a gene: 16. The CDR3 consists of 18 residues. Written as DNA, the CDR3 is TGTGCCAGCAGTTTCGAGTTAGGGGGCGGGCGAGACACCTACGAGCAGTACTTC. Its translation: CASSFELGGGRDTYEQYF.

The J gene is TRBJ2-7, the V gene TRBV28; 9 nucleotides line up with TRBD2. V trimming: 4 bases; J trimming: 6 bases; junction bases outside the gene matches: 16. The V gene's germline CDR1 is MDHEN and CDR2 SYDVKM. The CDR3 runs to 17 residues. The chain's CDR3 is CASSSGSGGRARGEQYF. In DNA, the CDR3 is TGTGCCAGCAGTTCAGGCAGCGGCGGGAGGGCCAGGGGCGAGCAGTACTTC.

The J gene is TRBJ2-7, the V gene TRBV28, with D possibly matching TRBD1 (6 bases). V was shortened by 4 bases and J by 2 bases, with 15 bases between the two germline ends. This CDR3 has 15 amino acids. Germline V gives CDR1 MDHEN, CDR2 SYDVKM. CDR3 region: CASSSVSGQTYEQYF. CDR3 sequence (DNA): TGTGCCAGCAGTTCTGTATCTGGACAGACCTACGAGCAGTACTTC. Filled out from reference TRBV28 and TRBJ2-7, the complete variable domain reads DVKVTQSSRYLVKRTGEKVFLECVQDMDHENMFWYRQDPGLGLRLIYFSYDVKMKEKGDIPEGYSVSREKKERFSLILESASTNQTSMYLCASSSVSGQTYEQYFGPGTRLTVT.

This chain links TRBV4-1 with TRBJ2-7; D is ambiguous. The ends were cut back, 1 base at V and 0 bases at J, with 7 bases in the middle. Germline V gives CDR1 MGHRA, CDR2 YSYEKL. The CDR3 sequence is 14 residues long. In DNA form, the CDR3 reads TGCGCCAGCAGCCAAGCTGGGAACTCCTACGAGCAGTACTTC. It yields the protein CASSQAGNSYEQYF.

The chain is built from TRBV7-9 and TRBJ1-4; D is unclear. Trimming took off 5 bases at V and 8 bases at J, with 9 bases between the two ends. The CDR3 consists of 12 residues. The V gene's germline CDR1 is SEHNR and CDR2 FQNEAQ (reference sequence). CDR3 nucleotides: TGTGCCAGCAGCGCATCGCGAGAAAAACTGTTTTTT. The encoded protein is CASSASREKLFF. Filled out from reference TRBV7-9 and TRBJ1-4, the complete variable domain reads DTGVSQNPRHKITKRGQNVTFRCDPISEHNRLYWYRQTLGQGPEFLTYFQNEAQLEKSRLLSDRFSAERPKGSFSTLEIQRTEQGDSAMYLCASSASREKLFFGSGTQLSVL.

This CDR3 reads CASSDRDDRWLLYF. DNA of the CDR3: TGTGCCAGCAGCGACCGGGACGACCGCTGGTTGCTGTATTTT. The chain carries TRBV9 and TRBJ2-3, with D perhaps being TRBD1 or TRBD2 (5 bases each). V lost 3 bases and J lost 14, with 22 bases in between. The CDR3 is 14 amino acids. Germline V gene lookup returns CDR1 SGDLS and CDR2 YYNGEE.

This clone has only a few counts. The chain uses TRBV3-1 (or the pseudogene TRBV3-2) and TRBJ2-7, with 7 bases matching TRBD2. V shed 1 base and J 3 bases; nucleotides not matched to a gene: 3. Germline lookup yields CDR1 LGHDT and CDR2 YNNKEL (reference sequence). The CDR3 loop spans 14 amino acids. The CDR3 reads CASSQASGNYEQYF. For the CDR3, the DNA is TGTGCCAGCAGCCAAGCCAGCGGGAACTACGAGCAGTACTTC.

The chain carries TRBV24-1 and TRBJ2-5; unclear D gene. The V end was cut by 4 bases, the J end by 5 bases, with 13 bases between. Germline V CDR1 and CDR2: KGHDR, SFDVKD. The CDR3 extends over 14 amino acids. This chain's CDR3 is CATSERTRTETQYF. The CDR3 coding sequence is TGTGCCACCAGTGAACGGACGAGGACGGAGACCCAGTACTTC.

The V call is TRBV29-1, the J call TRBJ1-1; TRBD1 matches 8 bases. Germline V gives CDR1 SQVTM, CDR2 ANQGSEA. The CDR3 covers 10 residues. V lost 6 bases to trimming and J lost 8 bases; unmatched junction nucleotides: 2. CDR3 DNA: TGCAGCGTGCGGGACAGGGAAGCTTTCTTT. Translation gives CSVRDREAFF.

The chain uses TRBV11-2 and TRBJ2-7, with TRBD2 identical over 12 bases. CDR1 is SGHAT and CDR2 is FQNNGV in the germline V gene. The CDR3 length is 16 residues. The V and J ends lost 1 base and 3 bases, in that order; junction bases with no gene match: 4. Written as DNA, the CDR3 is TGTGCCAGCAGCTTAGCGGCTAGCGGGAGGGGCTACGAGCAGTACTTC. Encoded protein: CASSLAASGRGYEQYF.

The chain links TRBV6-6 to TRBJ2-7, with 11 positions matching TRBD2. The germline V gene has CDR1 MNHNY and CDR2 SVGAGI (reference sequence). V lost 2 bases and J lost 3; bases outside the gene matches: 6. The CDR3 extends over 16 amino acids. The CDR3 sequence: CASSYVGTSGFYEQYF. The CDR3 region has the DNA TGTGCCAGCAGTTACGTCGGGACTAGCGGTTTCTACGAGCAGTACTTC.